This T cell receptor (beta chain) was captured in a study of CD8 T cells in Susac syndrome. After extraction with the RNeasy kit, roughly 0.5 to 1 ug of the RNA was reverse transcribed using random hexamers. TCRdb re-called the immunoSEQ multiplex PCR reads through MiXCR, storing one row per CDR3 protein. Altogether about 180,000 distinct CDR3 sequences are present, roughly 95% being singletons, with the ten largest covering roughly 0.16%. FACS was used to enrich TEMRA cells, whereas the CD8+ and CD4+ T cells were obtained by negative isolation. There are 17 residues in the CDR3. Germline V lookup: CDR1 LNHNV, CDR2 YYDKDF (reference sequence). The germline V and J ends were trimmed by 0 bases and 0 bases, with 9 bases remaining between them.

The clonotype was recovered from a human donor with multiple sclerosis. V gene TRBV15 combines with J gene TRBJ2-6; a possible D gene is TRBD2 (5 bases). The sequencing input was CD8+ T cells from PBMCs. CDR3 nucleotides: TGTGCCACCAGCAGAGATCGGGAACTCTCTGGGGCCAACGTCCTGACTTTC. Its protein is CATSRDRELSGANVLTF. Full variable domain (missing parts from reference TRBV15 and TRBJ2-6): DAMVIQNPRYQVTQFGKPVTLSCSQTLNHNVMYWYQQKSSQAPKLLFHYYDKDFNNEADTPDNFQSRRPNTSFCFLDIRSPGLGDTAMYLCATSRDRELSGANVLTFGAGSRLTVL.